The 11 T cell receptor beta chains below come from one sample, sequenced in a study of blood T cell repertoires in COVID-19. Sequencing used immunoSEQ multiplex PCR; TCRdb keeps in-frame clones, though not all of them. The sample lists some 170,000 clones; around 84% were seen once. The material sequenced was peripheral blood. These receptors were collected from a woman older than 75 with acute or convalescent COVID-19.

The chain has TRBV6-2 or TRBV6-3 and TRBJ2-3, with 9 bases fitting TRBD2. CDR1 is MNHEY and CDR2 is SVGEGT in the germline V gene. Losses at the gene ends were 5 bases for V and 5 bases for J; bases not matched to a gene: 8. This CDR3 is 15 amino acids long. CDR3 bases: TGTGCCAGCAGTCCAGCTAGCGGGACCGGAGATACGCAGTATTTT. As protein: CASSPASGTGDTQYF.

The rearrangement links TRBV29-1 to TRBJ2-3, with TRBD1 matching 7 bases. V lost 3 bases to trimming and J lost 1 base; unmatched junction nucleotides: 4. Per germline, CDR1 SQVTM and CDR2 ANQGSEA. This CDR3 region has 14 residues. In nucleotides, the CDR3 is TGCAGCGTTGATGTAAGGGGGCGCACAGATACGCAGTATTTT. This sequence encodes CSVDVRGRTDTQYF.

The V gene is TRBV28, the J gene TRBJ2-7, with TRBD2 identical over 11 bases. V was clipped by 9 bases and J by 6 bases; unmatched bases: 10. CDR3 size: 14 residues. From germline, CDR1 is MDHEN and CDR2 SYDVKM. The CDR3 sequence is CASTTSGSLGEQYF. CDR3 nucleotide sequence: TGTGCCAGTACAACTAGCGGGAGCCTGGGCGAGCAGTACTTC.

The J gene is TRBJ1-3, the V gene TRBV24-1; D perhaps matches TRBD1 (5 bases). This CDR3 is 17 amino acids long. V lost 1 base and J 0 bases, leaving 12 bases between the germline ends. Germline lookup yields CDR1 KGHDR and CDR2 SFDVKD. CDR3 nucleotides: TGTGCCACCAGTGATTTCGACAGCCTCAGCTCTGGAAACACCATATATTTT. This gives the protein CATSDFDSLSSGNTIYF.

This chain joins TRBV24-1 and TRBJ2-7; possible D gene TRBD1, 5 bases. There are 15 residues in the CDR3. V was shortened by 1 base and J by 7 bases, with 16 bases between the two germline ends. CDR1 is KGHDR, CDR2 SFDVKD, per germline. CDR3 loop: CATSDFPRVPREQYF. CDR3 sequence (DNA): TGTGCCACCAGTGATTTCCCCAGGGTTCCGCGGGAGCAGTACTTC.

J is TRBJ1-2 and V is TRBV19, with TRBD1 matching over 7 bases. Trimming cost V 7 bases and J 1 base; bases outside gene matches: 9. Germline CDR1 LNHDA, CDR2 SQIVND (reference sequence). This CDR3 has 15 amino acids. The CDR3 reads CASTLAGGRNYGYTF. CDR3 in DNA: TGTGCCAGTACCCTAGCAGGGGGACGTAACTATGGCTACACCTTC.

This clone showed up just once. The chain employs TRBV11-2 and TRBJ1-4; D is ambiguous. CDR3 length: 17 residues. Trimming shortened V by 0 bases and J by 5 bases, and 16 bases separated the two germline ends. Germline V gene lookup returns CDR1 SGHAT and CDR2 FQNNGV. CDR3 DNA: TGTGCCAGCAGCTTAGATCTTCGCCTGGCACCAAATGAAAAACTGTTTTTT. Its translation is CASSLDLRLAPNEKLFF.

The CDR3 loop is CASFDRGRPGLAGGPSREQFF. In DNA form, the CDR3 reads TGTGCCAGCTTTGACAGGGGGCGCCCAGGACTAGCGGGAGGACCATCCAGGGAGCAGTTCTTC. This rearrangement joins TRBV19 to TRBJ2-1; 14 bases fit TRBD2. This CDR3 has 21 residues. Germline CDR1 reads LNHDA; CDR2 reads SQIVND (reference sequence). The V gene end was trimmed by 9 bases and the J gene end by 10 bases; junction bases not matched to a gene: 29.

V usage is TRBV19 and J usage is TRBJ2-7, with 11 bases that match TRBD2. Germline V lookup: CDR1 LNHDA, CDR2 SQIVND (reference sequence). This CDR3 is 15 amino acids long. With V trimmed by 3 bases and J by 5 bases, 6 bases remained unmatched. The CDR3 is CASSILAGGVNEQYF. The CDR3 nucleotides read TGTGCCAGTAGTATCCTAGCGGGAGGTGTCAACGAGCAGTACTTC.

The chain combines TRBV21-1 with TRBJ2-1; the table assigns TRBD2, which was not confirmed against the DNA. TRBV21-1 is termed a pseudogene. The CDR3 sequence is 16 residues long. CDR3 amino acids: CASSKGTSGEANEQFF. DNA for the CDR3: TGTGCCAGCAGCAAAGGTACTAGCGGTGAGGCGAATGAGCAGTTCTTC.

The chain links TRBV6-5 to TRBJ2-7; D remains ambiguous. CDR1 is MNHEY and CDR2 is SVGAGI in the germline V gene. This CDR3 is 15 amino acids long. Trimming left V 6 bases short and J 0 bases short, with 15 bases between. CDR3 nucleotide sequence: TGTGCCAGCAGCCCCCTAGGCTCCCTCTCCTACGAGCAGTACTTC. Translation gives CASSPLGSLSYEQYF.